This T cell receptor beta chain was found in a study of beta chain features in type 1 diabetes. The authors reverse transcribed all of the isolated RNA, so sequencing captured expressed TCRB transcripts. Using immunoSEQ multiplex PCR, the repertoire was profiled, and TCRdb retains in-frame clones only, with some absent. The repertoire holds about 410,000 clones, with over 11% as singletons. The CDR3 loop spans 15 amino acids. V gave up 4 bases and J gave up 2 bases; unmatched junction bases: 7. The germline CDR1 and CDR2 sequences are SGHNT and YYREEE (reference sequence). Sample: naive CD4+ T cells from blood. V is TRBV5-4 and J is TRBJ2-3; 7 bases are a match to TRBD2. This TCR was sampled from a man under 40 in good health. The CDR3 protein is CASSAPSGHTDTQYF. Here the CDR3 DNA reads TGTGCCAGCAGCGCCCCTAGCGGACACACAGATACGCAGTATTTT.